This T cell receptor beta chain was found in a study of molecular identifiers for immune sequencing clone quantification. Sorting captured naive CD8 T cells as CD8+CD4-CCR7+CD45RA+. Concerning this clonotype itself: One base away lies a much larger clone, so this may be a sequencing read error.

In TCRdb, the PCR reads were re-called with MiXCR into one record per CDR3 protein. The data hold about half a million distinct CDR3 sequences, with about 25% observed a single time. Trimming cost V 3 bases and J 1 base, with 6 bases left between them. CDR3 length: 14 residues. Germline values: CDR1 MRHNA, CDR2 SNTAGT. The V call is TRBV6-4, the J call TRBJ2-2; D is ambiguous. Source material: naive CD8+ T cells from blood, with Jurkat cell RNA spiked in. Subset indicated: FACS-sorted CD8+CD4-CCR7+CD45RA+ naive T cells. The clonotype originates from a human donor in good health. Some libraries in this study had Jurkat cell RNA spiked in. CDR3 sequence reads: CASSEGMNTGELFF. CDR3 in DNA: TGTGCCAGCAGTGAAGGGATGAACACCGGGGAGCTGTTTTTT.